Shown below are 24 T cell receptor beta chains from a single sample sequenced in a study of monozygotic twins with inflammatory bowel disease. TCRdb reprocessed the 5' RACE reads and keeps a single row for each CDR3 protein, giving no DNA. Found here are just over 300,000 distinct CDR3 sequences; the top ten clones hold roughly 5.2%. Specimen: blood. The source is a human donor with ulcerative colitis or Crohn's disease, or a healthy co-twin of an affected twin (not recorded which).

This chain's CDR3 is CAWNPGDLTRSVLTF. The chain links TRBV30 to TRBJ2-6; with no DNA, the TCRdb D assignment of TRBD1 cannot be verified. Germline CDR1 reads GTSNPN; CDR2 reads SVGIG (reference sequence). The CDR3 consists of 15 residues.

The chain employs TRBV5-1 and TRBJ2-7. Germline CDR1 reads SGHRS; CDR2 reads YFSETQ. The CDR3 runs to 12 residues. CDR3 protein: CASSYYSYEQYF.

V usage is TRBV13 and J usage is TRBJ2-7; the D gene TCRdb calls, TRBD2, cannot be checked with no DNA. Looked up from germline, CDR1 is PRHDT and CDR2 is FYEKMQ (reference sequence). The CDR3 runs to 15 residues. The chain's CDR3 is CASSARLGMAYEQYF.

V is TRBV7-9 and J is TRBJ1-4. Per the germline V gene, CDR1 is SEHNR and CDR2 is FQNEAQ (reference sequence). The CDR3 extends over 14 amino acids. CDR3 amino acids: CASSLRSSNEKLFF.

This chain joins TRBV15 and TRBJ1-5. The length of the CDR3 is 14 residues. Germline-derived CDR1 and CDR2 are LNHNV and YYDKDF (reference sequence). CDR3 amino acids: CATRGWNGNQPQHF.

The chain uses TRBV29-1 and TRBJ1-1. Germline values: CDR1 SQVTM, CDR2 ANQGSEA. The CDR3 is made up of 16 amino acids. CDR3 region: CSVESGRSTRNTEAFF.

J is TRBJ2-1 and V is TRBV10-3. The CDR3 spans 11 residues. Germline values: CDR1 ENHRY, CDR2 SYGVKD. CDR3 protein: CAIGLGFGQFF.

The V gene is TRBV29-1, the J gene TRBJ1-2. The V gene's germline CDR1 is SQVTM and CDR2 ANQGSEA. This CDR3 contains 11 residues. CDR3 protein: CSVVFNYGYTF.

J is TRBJ2-1 and V is TRBV7-6; TCRdb's D call, TRBD2, is unchecked because there is no DNA. The CDR3 contains 15 residues. The V gene's germline CDR1 is SGHVS and CDR2 FNYEAQ. The chain's CDR3 is CASSLLGVVYNEQFF. Full variable domain (rest looked up from reference TRBV7-6 and TRBJ2-1): GAGVSQSPRYKVTKRGQDVALRCDPISGHVSLYWYRQALGQGPEFLTYFNYEAQQDKSGLPNDRFSAERPEGSISTLTIQRTEQRDSAMYRCASSLLGVVYNEQFFGPGTRLTVL.

The rearrangement joins TRBV12-3 or TRBV12-4 to TRBJ2-3; TCRdb outputs TRBD1, but without DNA this stays unchecked. There are 14 residues in the CDR3. This chain's CDR3 is CASRRTGTGDTQYF.

The chain uses TRBV27 and TRBJ2-7; TCRdb reports TRBD1, a call that lacks DNA to check it against. Germline V CDR1 and CDR2: MNHEY, SMNVEV (reference sequence). The CDR3 is made up of 13 amino acids. CDR3 region: CATAGTLEYEQYF.

The chain employs TRBV19 and TRBJ2-1; TCRdb picks TRBD2, but there is no DNA to check that call. This CDR3 contains 19 residues. Germline V gives CDR1 LNHDA, CDR2 SQIVND (reference sequence). The CDR3 reads CASSMIAGGLKGSYNEQFF.

The chain couples TRBV4-1 to TRBJ2-5; TCRdb's D call, TRBD2, is unchecked because there is no DNA. Looked up from germline, CDR1 is MGHRA and CDR2 is YSYEKL. The CDR3 runs to 17 residues. CDR3 amino acids: CASSQGRLAGPQETQYF.

This chain connects TRBV5-1 to TRBJ2-3; TCRdb's D call of TRBD1 is untestable without DNA. The CDR3 covers 14 residues. Germline assignment: CDR1 SGHRS and CDR2 YFSETQ. CDR3 amino acids: CASSWTGNTDTQYF.

The CDR3 protein is CALDRDRTTNEQFF. The J gene is TRBJ2-1, the V gene TRBV30; without DNA, the TCRdb call of TRBD1 cannot be checked. CDR1 is GTSNPN, CDR2 SVGIG, per germline (reference sequence). The CDR3 runs to 14 residues. The full variable domain, completed using reference TRBV30 and TRBJ2-1, is SQTIHQWPATLVQPVGSPLSLECTVEGTSNPNLYWYRQAAGRGLQLLFYSVGIGQISSEVPQNLSASRPQDRQFILSSKKLLLSDSGFYLCALDRDRTTNEQFFGPGTRLTVL.

This chain connects TRBV5-1 to TRBJ1-1; TCRdb's assignment of TRBD1 cannot be checked, as there is no DNA. Germline V lookup: CDR1 SGHRS, CDR2 YFSETQ. The CDR3 runs to 15 residues. Here the CDR3 reads CASSGNRQGGDEAFF.

The V gene is TRBV20-1, the J gene TRBJ1-2. Germline V gene data show CDR1 as DFQATT and CDR2 as SNEGSKA (reference sequence). The CDR3 is made up of 11 amino acids. The CDR3 here is CSANTVTGYTF.

The chain couples TRBV5-1 to TRBJ1-1; TCRdb returns TRBD1, unconfirmable since there is no DNA. The CDR3 totals 14 residues. Germline V gene lookup returns CDR1 SGHRS and CDR2 YFSETQ. This CDR3 reads CASSFGGKNTEAFF.

J is TRBJ2-5 and V is TRBV18. CDR1 and CDR2 (germline): KGHSH, LQKENI. This CDR3 region has 14 residues. CDR3 residues: CASSPPSTQETQYF.

V and J are TRBV10-3 and TRBJ2-5. The CDR3 covers 13 residues. CDR1 is ENHRY and CDR2 is SYGVKD in the germline V gene. CDR3 amino acids: CAISHDEVETQYF.

The chain uses TRBV7-2 and TRBJ2-7. This CDR3 spans 14 amino acids. Germline V gives CDR1 SGHTA, CDR2 FQGNSA. CDR3 sequence reads: CASSLVLLSYEQYF.

J is TRBJ2-7 and V is TRBV30; TCRdb designates TRBD2, a call that cannot be tested without DNA. Germline V gene lookup returns CDR1 GTSNPN and CDR2 SVGIG (reference sequence). This CDR3 spans 17 amino acids. This CDR3 is CAWSTSTSGGAIYEQYF.

V usage is TRBV5-1 and J usage is TRBJ1-1; TCRdb picks TRBD1, but there is no DNA to check that call. The CDR3 spans 16 residues. Germline CDR1 is SGHRS and CDR2 is YFSETQ. CDR3 sequence reads: CASSNSMTGGDTEAFF.

The CDR3 reads CANTTGASRLMKKLFF. This chain links TRBV3-1 with TRBJ1-4; as DNA is missing, the TRBD1 call by TCRdb cannot be tested. The CDR3 consists of 16 residues. CDR1 and CDR2 from the germline V gene are LGHDT and YNNKEL (reference sequence).